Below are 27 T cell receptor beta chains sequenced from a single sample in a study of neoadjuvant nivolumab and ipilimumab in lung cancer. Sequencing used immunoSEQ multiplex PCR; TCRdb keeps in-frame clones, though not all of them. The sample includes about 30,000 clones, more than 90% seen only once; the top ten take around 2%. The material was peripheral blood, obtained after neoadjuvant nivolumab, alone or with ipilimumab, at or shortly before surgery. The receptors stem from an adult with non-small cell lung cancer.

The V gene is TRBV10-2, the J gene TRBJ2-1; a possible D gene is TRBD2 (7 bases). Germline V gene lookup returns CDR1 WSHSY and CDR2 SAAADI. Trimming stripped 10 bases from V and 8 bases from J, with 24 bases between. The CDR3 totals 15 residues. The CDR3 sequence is CANQPPRGAMDEQFF. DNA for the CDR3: TGCGCCAACCAACCCCCACGGGGGGCGATGGATGAGCAGTTCTTC.

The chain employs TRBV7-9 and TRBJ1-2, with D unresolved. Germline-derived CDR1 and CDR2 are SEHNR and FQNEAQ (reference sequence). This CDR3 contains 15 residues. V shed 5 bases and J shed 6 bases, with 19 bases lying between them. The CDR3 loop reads CASSRENSYPDGYTF. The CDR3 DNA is TGTGCCAGCAGCCGGGAGAACAGTTACCCGGATGGCTACACCTTC.

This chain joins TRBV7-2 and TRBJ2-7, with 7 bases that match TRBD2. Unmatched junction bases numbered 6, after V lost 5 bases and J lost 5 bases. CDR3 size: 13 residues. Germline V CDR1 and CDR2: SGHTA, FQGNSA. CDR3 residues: CASSPRTRHEQYF. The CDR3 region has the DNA TGTGCCAGCAGCCCCCGGACTAGACACGAGCAGTACTTC.

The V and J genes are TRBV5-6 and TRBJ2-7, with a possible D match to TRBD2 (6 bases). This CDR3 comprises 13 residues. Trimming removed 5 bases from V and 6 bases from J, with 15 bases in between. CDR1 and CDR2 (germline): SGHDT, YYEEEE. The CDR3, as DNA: TGTGCCAGCAGTCGGGGCAGGAGGGGCGAGCAGTACTTC. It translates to CASSRGRRGEQYF. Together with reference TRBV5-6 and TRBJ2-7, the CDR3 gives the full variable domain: DAGVTQSPTHLIKTRGQQVTLRCSPKSGHDTVSWYQQALGQGPQFIFQYYEEEERQRGNFPDRFSGHQFPNYSSELNVNALLLGDSALYLCASSRGRRGEQYFGPGTRLTVT.

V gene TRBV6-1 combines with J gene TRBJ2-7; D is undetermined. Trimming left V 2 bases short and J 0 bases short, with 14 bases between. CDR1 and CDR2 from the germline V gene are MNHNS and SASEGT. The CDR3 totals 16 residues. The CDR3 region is CASSENDRPPSYEQYF. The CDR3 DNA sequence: TGTGCCAGCAGTGAAAATGATCGACCCCCCTCCTACGAGCAGTACTTC.

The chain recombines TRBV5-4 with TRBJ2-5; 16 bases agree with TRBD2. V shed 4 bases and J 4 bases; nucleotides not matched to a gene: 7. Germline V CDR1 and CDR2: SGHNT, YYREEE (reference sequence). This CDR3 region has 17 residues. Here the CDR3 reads CASSRGGLAGGGETQYF. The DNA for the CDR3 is TGTGCCAGCAGCCGTGGGGGACTAGCGGGAGGGGGAGAGACCCAGTACTTC.

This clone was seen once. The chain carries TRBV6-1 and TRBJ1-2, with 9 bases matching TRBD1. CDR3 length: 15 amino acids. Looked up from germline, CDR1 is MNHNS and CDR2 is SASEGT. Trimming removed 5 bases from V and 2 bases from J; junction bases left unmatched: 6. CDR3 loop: CASSPWTGENYGYTF. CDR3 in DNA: TGTGCCAGCAGTCCTTGGACAGGGGAAAACTATGGCTACACCTTC.

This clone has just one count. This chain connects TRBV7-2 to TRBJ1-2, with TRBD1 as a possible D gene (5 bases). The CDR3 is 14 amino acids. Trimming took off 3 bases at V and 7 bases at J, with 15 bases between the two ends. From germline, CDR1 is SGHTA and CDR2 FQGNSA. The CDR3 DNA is TGTGCCAGCAGCTTTTGGTTCCGTGGGACTGGCTACACCTTC. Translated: CASSFWFRGTGYTF.

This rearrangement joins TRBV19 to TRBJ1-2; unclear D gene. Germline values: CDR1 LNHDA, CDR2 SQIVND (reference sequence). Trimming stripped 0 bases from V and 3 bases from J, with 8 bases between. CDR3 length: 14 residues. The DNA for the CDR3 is TGTGCCAGTAGTATAGACGGAAACCACTATGGCTACACCTTC. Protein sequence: CASSIDGNHYGYTF.

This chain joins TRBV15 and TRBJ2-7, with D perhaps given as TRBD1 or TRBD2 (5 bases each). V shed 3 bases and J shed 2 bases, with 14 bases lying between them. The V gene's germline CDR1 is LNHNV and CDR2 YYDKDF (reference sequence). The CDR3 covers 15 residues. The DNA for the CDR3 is TGTGCCACCAGCAGTTACGGGACGGGAACCTACGAGCAGTACTTC. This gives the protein CATSSYGTGTYEQYF. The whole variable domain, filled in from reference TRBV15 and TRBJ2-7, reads DAMVIQNPRYQVTQFGKPVTLSCSQTLNHNVMYWYQQKSSQAPKLLFHYYDKDFNNEADTPDNFQSRRPNTSFCFLDIRSPGLGDTAMYLCATSSYGTGTYEQYFGPGTRLTVT.

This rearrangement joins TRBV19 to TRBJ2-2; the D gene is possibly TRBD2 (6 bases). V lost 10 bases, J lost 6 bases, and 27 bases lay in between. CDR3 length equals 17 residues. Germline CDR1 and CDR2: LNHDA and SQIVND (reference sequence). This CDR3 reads CATSRDSLSRFPGELFF. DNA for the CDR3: TGTGCCACCTCTCGGGACTCACTATCGCGGTTTCCCGGGGAGCTGTTTTTT.

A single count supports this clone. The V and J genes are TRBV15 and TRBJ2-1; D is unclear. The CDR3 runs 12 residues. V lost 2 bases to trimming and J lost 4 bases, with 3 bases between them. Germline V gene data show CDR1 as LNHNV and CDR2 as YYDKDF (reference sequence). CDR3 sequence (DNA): TGTGCCACCAGCAGAACTTACAATGAGCAGTTCTTC. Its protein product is CATSRTYNEQFF.

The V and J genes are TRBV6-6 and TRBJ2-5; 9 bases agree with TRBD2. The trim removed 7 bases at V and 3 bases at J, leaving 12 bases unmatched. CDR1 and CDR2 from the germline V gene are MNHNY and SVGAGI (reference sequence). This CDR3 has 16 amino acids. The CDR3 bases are TGTGCCAGCAAGGGTGCTGGGGCGGGAGGGGAAGAGACCCAGTACTTC. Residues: CASKGAGAGGEETQYF.

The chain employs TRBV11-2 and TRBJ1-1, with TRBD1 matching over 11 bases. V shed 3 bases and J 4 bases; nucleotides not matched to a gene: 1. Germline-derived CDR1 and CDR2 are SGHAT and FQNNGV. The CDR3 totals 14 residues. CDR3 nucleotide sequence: TGTGCCAGCAGCTTCGGGACAGGGGGCACTGAAGCTTTCTTT. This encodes CASSFGTGGTEAFF.

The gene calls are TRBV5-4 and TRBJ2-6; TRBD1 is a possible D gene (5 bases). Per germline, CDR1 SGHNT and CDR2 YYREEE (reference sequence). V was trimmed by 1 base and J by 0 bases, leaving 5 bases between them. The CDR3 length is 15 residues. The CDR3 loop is CASSLQGSGANVLTF. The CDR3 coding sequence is TGTGCCAGCAGCTTGCAGGGCTCTGGGGCCAACGTCCTGACTTTC.

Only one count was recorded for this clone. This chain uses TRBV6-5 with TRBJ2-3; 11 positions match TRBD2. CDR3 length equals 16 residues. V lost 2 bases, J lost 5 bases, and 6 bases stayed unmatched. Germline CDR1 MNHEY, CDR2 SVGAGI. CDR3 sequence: CASSYEVAGGVDTQYF. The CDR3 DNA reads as TGTGCCAGCAGTTACGAGGTAGCGGGAGGGGTAGATACGCAGTATTTT.

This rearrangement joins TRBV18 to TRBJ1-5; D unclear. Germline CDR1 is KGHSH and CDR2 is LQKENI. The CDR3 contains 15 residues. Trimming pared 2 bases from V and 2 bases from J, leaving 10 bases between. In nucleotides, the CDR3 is TGTGCCAGCTCACCAGGGGTTGGGGGCAATCAGCCCCAGCATTTT. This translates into CASSPGVGGNQPQHF.

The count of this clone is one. CDR3 sequence reads: CASSFRGTDTQYF. The CDR3 DNA reads as TGTGCCAGCAGCTTTCGGGGGACAGATACGCAGTATTTT. The rearrangement links TRBV7-3 to TRBJ2-3; D might be TRBD2 (6 bases). V was trimmed by 3 bases and J by 3 bases, leaving 7 bases between them. Per the germline V gene, CDR1 is SGHTA and CDR2 is FQGTGA. This CDR3 comprises 13 residues.

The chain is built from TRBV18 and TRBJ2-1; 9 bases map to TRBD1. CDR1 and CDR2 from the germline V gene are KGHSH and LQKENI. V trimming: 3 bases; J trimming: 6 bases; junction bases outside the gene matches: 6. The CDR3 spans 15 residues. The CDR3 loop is CASSPNTDRGNEQFF. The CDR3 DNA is TGTGCCAGCTCACCCAATACGGACAGGGGCAATGAGCAGTTCTTC.

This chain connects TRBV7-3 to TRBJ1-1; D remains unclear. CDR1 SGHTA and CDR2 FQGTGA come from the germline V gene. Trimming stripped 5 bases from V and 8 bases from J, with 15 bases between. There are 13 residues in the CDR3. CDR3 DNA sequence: TGTGCCAGCAGCCTTACGGAGGGATGGGAAGCTTTCTTT. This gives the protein CASSLTEGWEAFF.

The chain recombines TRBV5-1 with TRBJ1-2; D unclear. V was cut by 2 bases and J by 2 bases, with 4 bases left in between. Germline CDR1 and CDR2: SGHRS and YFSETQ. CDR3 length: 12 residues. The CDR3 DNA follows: TGCGCCAGCAGCTTAGAAAACTATGGCTACACCTTC. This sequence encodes CASSLENYGYTF.

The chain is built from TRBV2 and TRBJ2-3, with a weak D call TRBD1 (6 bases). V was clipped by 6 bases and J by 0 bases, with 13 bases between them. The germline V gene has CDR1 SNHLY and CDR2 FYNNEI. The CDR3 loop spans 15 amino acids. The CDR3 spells CASRIDRLSTDTQYF. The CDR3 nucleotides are TGTGCCAGCAGAATCGACAGGTTAAGCACAGATACGCAGTATTTT.

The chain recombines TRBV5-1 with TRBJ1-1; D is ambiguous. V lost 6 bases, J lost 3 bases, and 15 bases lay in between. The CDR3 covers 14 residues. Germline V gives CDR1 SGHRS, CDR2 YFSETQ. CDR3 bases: TGCGCCAGCACCATGAGGGTTGAGGACACTGAAGCTTTCTTT. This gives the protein CASTMRVEDTEAFF.

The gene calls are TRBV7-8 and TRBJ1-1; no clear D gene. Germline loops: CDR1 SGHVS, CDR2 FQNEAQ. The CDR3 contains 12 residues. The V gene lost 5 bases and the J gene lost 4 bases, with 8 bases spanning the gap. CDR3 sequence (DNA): TGTGCCAGCAGCCCGGGAGGCACTGAAGCTTTCTTT. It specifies CASSPGGTEAFF.

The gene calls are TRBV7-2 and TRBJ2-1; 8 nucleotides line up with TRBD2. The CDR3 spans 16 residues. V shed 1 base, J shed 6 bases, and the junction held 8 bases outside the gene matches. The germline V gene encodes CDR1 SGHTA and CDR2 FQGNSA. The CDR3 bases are TGTGCCAGCAGCTTAGGGAACGGGAGGGCCTCCAATGAGCAGTTCTTC. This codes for CASSLGNGRASNEQFF.

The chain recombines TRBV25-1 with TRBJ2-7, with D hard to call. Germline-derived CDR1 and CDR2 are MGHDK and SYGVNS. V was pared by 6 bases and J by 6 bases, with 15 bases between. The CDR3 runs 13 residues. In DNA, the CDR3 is TGTGCCAGCAGGGAAGGGAACTGGGGCGAGCAGTACTTC. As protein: CASREGNWGEQYF.

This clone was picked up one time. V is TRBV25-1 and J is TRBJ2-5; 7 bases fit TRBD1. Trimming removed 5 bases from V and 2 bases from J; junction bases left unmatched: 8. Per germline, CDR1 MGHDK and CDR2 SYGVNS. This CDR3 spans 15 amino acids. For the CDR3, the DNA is TGTGCCAGCAGTCCGTCGACAGGGCCTCAAGAGACCCAGTACTTC. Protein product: CASSPSTGPQETQYF.